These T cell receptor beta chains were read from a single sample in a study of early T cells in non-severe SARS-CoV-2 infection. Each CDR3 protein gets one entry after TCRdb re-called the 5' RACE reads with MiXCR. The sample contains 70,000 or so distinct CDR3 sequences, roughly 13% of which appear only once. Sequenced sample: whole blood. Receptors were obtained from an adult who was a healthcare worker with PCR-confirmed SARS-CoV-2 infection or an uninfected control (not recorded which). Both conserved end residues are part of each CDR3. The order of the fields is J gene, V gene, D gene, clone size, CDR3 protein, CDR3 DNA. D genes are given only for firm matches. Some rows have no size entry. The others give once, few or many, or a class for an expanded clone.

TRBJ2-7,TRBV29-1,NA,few,CSVEMRGLGAQYF,TGCAGCGTTGAGATGCGGGGGTTGGGGGCGCAGTACTTC
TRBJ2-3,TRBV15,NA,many,CATSREERTDTQYF,TGTGCCACCAGCAGAGAAGAACGGACAGATACGCAGTATTTT
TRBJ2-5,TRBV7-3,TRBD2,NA,CASSRGGGETQYF,TGTGCCAGCAGCCGGGGGGGAGGAGAGACCCAGTACTTC
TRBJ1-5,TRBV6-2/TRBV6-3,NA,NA,CASSPGGFSIPQHF,TGTGCCAGCAGCCCTGGGGGGTTCTCGATACCCCAGCATTTT
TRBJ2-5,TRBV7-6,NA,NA,CASSFGGYLETQYF,TGTGCCAGCAGCTTCGGCGGGTACCTAGAGACCCAGTACTTC
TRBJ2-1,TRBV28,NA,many,CASHVTEGGYNEQFF,TGTGCCAGTCATGTCACGGAGGGGGGATACAATGAGCAGTTCTTC
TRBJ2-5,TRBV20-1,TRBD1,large,CSARPGQAPTLQETQYF,TGCAGTGCAAGACCTGGACAGGCCCCCACTCTTCAAGAGACCCAGTACTTC
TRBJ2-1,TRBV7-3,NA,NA,CASSLRRSSYNEQFF,TGTGCCAGCAGCTTAAGGAGGAGCTCCTACAATGAGCAGTTCTTC
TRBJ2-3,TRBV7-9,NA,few,CASSSYGGADRTDTQYF,TGTGCCAGCAGCTCCTACGGTGGGGCGGACCGCACAGATACGCAGTATTTT
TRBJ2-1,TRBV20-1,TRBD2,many,CSAREVASGVGEQFF,TGCAGTGCACGAGAGGTGGCTAGCGGGGTGGGTGAGCAGTTCTTC
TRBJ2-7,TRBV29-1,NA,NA,CSGLLEYEQYF,TGCAGCGGTTTACTAGAGTACGAGCAGTACTTC
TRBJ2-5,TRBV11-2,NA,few,CASSASPLLARNQETQYF,TGTGCCAGCAGCGCTAGCCCCCTGCTAGCGCGAAATCAAGAGACCCAGTACTTC
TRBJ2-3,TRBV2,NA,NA,CASPGPTIPDTQYF,TGTGCCAGCCCCGGGCCTACCATTCCAGATACGCAGTATTTT
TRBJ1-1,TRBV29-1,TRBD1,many,CSADRTGYTEAFF,TGCAGCGCCGACCGGACAGGTTACACTGAAGCTTTCTTT
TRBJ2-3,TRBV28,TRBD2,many,CASYTGGFTDTQYF,TGTGCCAGTTATACGGGGGGGTTCACAGATACGCAGTATTTT
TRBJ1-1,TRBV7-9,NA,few,CASSLDPVNTEAFF,TGTGCCAGCAGCTTAGACCCCGTGAACACTGAAGCTTTCTTT
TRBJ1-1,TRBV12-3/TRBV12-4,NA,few,CASSSQGYTEAFF,TGTGCCAGCAGTTCCCAGGGTTACACTGAAGCTTTCTTT
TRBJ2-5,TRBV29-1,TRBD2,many,CSVARGGQETQYF,TGCAGCGTTGCTAGGGGAGGGCAAGAGACCCAGTACTTC
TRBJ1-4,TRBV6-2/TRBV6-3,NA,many,CASGATATNEKLFF,TGTGCCAGCGGGGCGACGGCAACTAATGAAAAACTGTTTTTT
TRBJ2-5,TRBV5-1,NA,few,CASSLSGSGADETQYF,TGCGCCAGCAGCTTGTCCGGCTCGGGAGCGGATGAGACCCAGTACTTC
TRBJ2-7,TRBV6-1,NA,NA,CASSGDPFYEQYF,TGTGCCAGCAGCGGGGACCCTTTCTACGAGCAGTACTTC
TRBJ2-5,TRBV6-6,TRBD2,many,CASSPTSGGRETQYF,TGTGCCAGCAGTCCGACTAGCGGGGGGCGAGAGACCCAGTACTTC
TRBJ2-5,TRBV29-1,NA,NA,CSAWRGAQETQYF,TGCAGCGCCTGGCGAGGGGCCCAAGAGACCCAGTACTTC
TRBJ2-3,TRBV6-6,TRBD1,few,CASSSLGQGAVDTQYF,TGTGCCAGCAGTTCCCTAGGACAGGGGGCTGTAGATACGCAGTATTTT
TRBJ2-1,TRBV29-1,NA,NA,CSAPSSIDRRYNEQFF,TGCAGCGCGCCCTCCTCGATAGACAGGAGGTACAATGAGCAGTTCTTC
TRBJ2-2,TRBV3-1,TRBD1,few,CASRPGTGRTGELFF,TGTGCCAGCAGGCCCGGGACAGGGCGGACCGGGGAGCTGTTTTTT
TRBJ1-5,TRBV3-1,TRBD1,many,CASSPYRGHDQPQHF,TGTGCCAGCAGCCCATACAGGGGGCACGATCAGCCCCAGCATTTT
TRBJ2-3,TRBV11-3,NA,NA,CASSQAQGGVNTQYF,TGTGCCAGCAGCCAAGCCCAGGGGGGCGTCAATACGCAGTATTTT
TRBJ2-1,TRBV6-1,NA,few,CASSEWTLIYNEQFF,TGTGCCAGCAGTGAATGGACACTCATATACAATGAGCAGTTCTTC
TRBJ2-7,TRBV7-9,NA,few,CASSLGPLLYEQYF,TGTGCCAGCAGCTTAGGTCCGCTACTGTACGAGCAGTACTTC
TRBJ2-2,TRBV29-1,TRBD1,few,CSAGDRGDTGELFF,TGCAGCGCAGGAGACAGGGGGGACACCGGGGAGCTGTTTTTT
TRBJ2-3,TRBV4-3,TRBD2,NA,CASSQDPYGGGNTDTQYF,TGCGCCAGCAGCCAAGACCCCTACGGGGGGGGAAACACAGATACGCAGTATTTT
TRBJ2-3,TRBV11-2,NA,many,CASSLARRGKGTDTQYF,TGTGCCAGCAGCTTAGCACGGAGGGGAAAGGGCACAGATACGCAGTATTTT
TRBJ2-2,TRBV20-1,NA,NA,CSARVGGDTGELFF,TGCAGTGCTAGAGTCGGTGGGGACACCGGGGAGCTGTTTTTT
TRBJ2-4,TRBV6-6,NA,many,CASSLGGLMGPKNIQYF,TGTGCCAGCAGCCTAGGAGGGCTTATGGGTCCCAAAAACATTCAGTACTTC
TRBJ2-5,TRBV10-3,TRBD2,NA,CAIKPGLATETQYF,TGTGCCATCAAGCCGGGACTAGCTACGGAGACCCAGTACTTC
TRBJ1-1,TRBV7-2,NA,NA,CASSLARPNTEVFF,TGTGCCAGCAGCTTAGCCAGGCCGAACACTGAAGTTTTCTTT
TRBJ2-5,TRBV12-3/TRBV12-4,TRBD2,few,CASSSGTSGGVLQETQYF,TGTGCCAGCAGTAGCGGGACTAGCGGGGGGGTGTTACAAGAGACCCAGTACTTC
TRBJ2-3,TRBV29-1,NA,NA,CSVDKRRSKDTQYF,TGCAGCGTTGACAAGCGGCGTTCGAAAGATACGCAGTATTTT
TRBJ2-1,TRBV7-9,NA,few,CASSSPWASDTPLNNEQFF,TGTGCCAGCAGCTCCCCTTGGGCTAGCGATACCCCCCTAAACAATGAGCAGTTCTTC